The 3 T cell receptor beta chains given below trace back to one sample, sequenced in a study of blood T cell repertoires in COVID-19. Method: immunoSEQ multiplex PCR; TCRdb's copy keeps in-frame clones and lacks some. The sample includes more than 85,000 clones, approximately 76% seen only once; the top ten take less than 20%. Specimen: peripheral blood. The source is a woman between 65 and 79 years old with acute or convalescent COVID-19.

The V call is TRBV2, the J call TRBJ1-1, with D possibly being TRBD1 (6 bases). Trimming stripped 5 bases from V and 5 bases from J, with 15 bases between. Germline CDR1 and CDR2: SNHLY and FYNNEI. CDR3 length equals 14 residues. The CDR3 protein is CASSYRTAGTEAFF. CDR3 nucleotides: TGTGCCAGCAGTTATCGGACAGCTGGGACTGAAGCTTTCTTT.

This clone has only a few counts. The V call is TRBV2, the J call TRBJ1-2; D may be TRBD1 (5 bases). V shed 4 bases and J shed 8 bases, with 11 bases lying between them. Germline CDR1 is SNHLY and CDR2 is FYNNEI. The length of the CDR3 is 12 residues. The CDR3 reads CASSGQLGGYTF. In nucleotides, the CDR3 is TGTGCCAGCAGTGGACAGCTGGGAGGCTACACCTTC. Full variable domain (remainder filled in from reference TRBV2 and TRBJ1-2): EPEVTQTPSHQVTQMGQEVILRCVPISNHLYFYWYRQILGQKVEFLVSFYNNEISEKSEIFDDQFSVERPDGSNFTLKIRSTKLEDSAMYFCASSGQLGGYTFGSGTRLTVV.

This chain connects TRBV6-5 to TRBJ2-3; D gene unclear. CDR1 is MNHEY, CDR2 SVGAGI, per germline. The V end was cut by 6 bases, the J end by 0 bases, with 7 bases between. CDR3 length: 13 amino acids. CDR3 nucleotide sequence: TGTGCCAGCAGGGTACTTAGCACAGATACGCAGTATTTT. Its translation is CASRVLSTDTQYF.